This T cell receptor (beta chain) was recorded in a study of PD-1 blockade in classical Hodgkin lymphoma. Study-level information: A 3 mg/kg intravenous dose of nivolumab was received by patients every 2 weeks.

Some clones are missing from TCRdb's copy, which holds only in-frame ones; the method was immunoSEQ multiplex PCR. Altogether roughly 100,000 clones are present, roughly 89% being singletons, with the ten largest covering roughly 19%. The time point here: cycle 4 day 1 (C4D1), after around six weeks of nivolumab. With no exception, relapse followed autologous stem cell transplantation in all patients, and brentuximab vedotin exposure varied. V lost 0 bases to trimming and J lost 1 base, with 8 bases between them. The CDR3 sequence is 15 residues long. Germline lookup yields CDR1 LGHNA and CDR2 YNFKEQ.

The TCR sequence derives from a human donor with classical Hodgkin lymphoma. The material sequenced was peripheral blood mononuclear cells (PBMCs), taken before the fourth cycle of nivolumab. J is TRBJ2-3 and V is TRBV4-2; D is tentatively TRBD1 or TRBD2 (5 bases each). CDR3 loop: CASSQDGAGTDTQYF. As DNA, the CDR3 is TGTGCCAGCAGCCAAGACGGGGCTGGCACAGATACGCAGTATTTT.